The rows below give T cell receptor beta chains drawn from one sample of a study of blood T cell repertoires in COVID-19. Assay used: immunoSEQ multiplex PCR; TCRdb lists only in-frame clones, some missing. The sample has roughly 240,000 clones; about 80% are singletons. The sequenced sample consisted of PBMCs or T cells enriched from blood (not recorded which). These TCRs come from a woman aged 40-49 years who had been exposed to COVID-19. CDR3s include the opening cysteine and the closing phenylalanine or tryptophan. The D gene is left open where the match is weak. Not all rows give a size; the values are once, few, many and, for expanded clones, a class.

d_gene: -
abundance: -
j_gene: TRBJ2-1
v_gene: TRBV11-2
CDR3aa: CASSQQGLLPTNEQFF
CDR3nt: TGTGCCAGCAGCCAACAGGGCCTACTACCTACCAATGAGCAGTTCTTC

d_gene: -
abundance: -
j_gene: TRBJ2-2
v_gene: TRBV27
CDR3aa: CASRGGNTGELFF
CDR3nt: TGTGCCAGCAGGGGAGGAAACACCGGGGAGCTGTTTTTT

d_gene: TRBD2
abundance: few
j_gene: TRBJ2-3
v_gene: TRBV7-8
CDR3aa: CASSPGRTSGGWGTDTQYF
CDR3nt: TGTGCCAGCAGCCCCGGCCGGACTAGCGGGGGTTGGGGCACAGATACGCAGTATTTT

d_gene: -
abundance: few
j_gene: TRBJ1-1
v_gene: TRBV12-3/TRBV12-4
CDR3aa: CASSLDRDTEAFF
CDR3nt: TGTGCCAGCAGCCTCGATCGGGACACTGAAGCTTTCTTT

d_gene: -
abundance: -
j_gene: TRBJ1-2
v_gene: TRBV10-3
CDR3aa: CAIASGGYGYTF
CDR3nt: TGTGCCATCGCTTCAGGAGGGTATGGCTACACCTTC

d_gene: TRBD2
abundance: -
j_gene: TRBJ2-3
v_gene: TRBV15
CDR3aa: CATSRVAGEPDTQYF
CDR3nt: TGTGCCACCAGCAGAGTGGCGGGGGAGCCAGATACGCAGTATTTT

d_gene: -
abundance: -
j_gene: TRBJ2-1
v_gene: TRBV12-5
CDR3aa: CASRQYSYNEQFF
CDR3nt: TGTGCTAGTCGACAGTACTCCTACAATGAGCAGTTCTTC

d_gene: -
abundance: -
j_gene: TRBJ1-2
v_gene: TRBV19
CDR3aa: CASSRSRVAYGYTF
CDR3nt: TGTGCCAGTAGTAGGAGTCGGGTAGCCTATGGCTACACCTTC

d_gene: TRBD1
abundance: -
j_gene: TRBJ1-4
v_gene: TRBV7-2
CDR3aa: CASSLVGTGHEKLFF
CDR3nt: TGTGCCAGCAGCTTAGTCGGGACAGGGCATGAAAAACTGTTTTTT

d_gene: -
abundance: -
j_gene: TRBJ2-7
v_gene: TRBV5-1
CDR3aa: CASSLQGYEQYF
CDR3nt: TGCGCCAGCAGCTTACAGGGATACGAGCAGTACTTC

d_gene: -
abundance: -
j_gene: TRBJ1-5
v_gene: TRBV6-2/TRBV6-3
CDR3aa: CASSYRLQNNQPQHF
CDR3nt: TGTGCCAGCAGTTACCGGTTACAGAACAATCAGCCCCAGCATTTT

d_gene: TRBD1
abundance: -
j_gene: TRBJ1-2
v_gene: TRBV3-1/TRBV3-2
CDR3aa: CASTPGQGPFYGYTF
CDR3nt: TGTGCCAGCACCCCGGGACAGGGCCCTTTCTATGGCTACACCTTC

d_gene: TRBD1
abundance: -
j_gene: TRBJ2-5
v_gene: TRBV3-1/TRBV3-2
CDR3aa: CASSQGWAGQGFQETQYF
CDR3nt: TGTGCCAGCAGCCAAGGGTGGGCAGGACAGGGCTTCCAAGAGACCCAGTACTTC

d_gene: -
abundance: -
j_gene: TRBJ2-1
v_gene: TRBV2
CDR3aa: CASSEGRGHNEQFF
CDR3nt: TGTGCCAGCAGTGAGGGCAGGGGCCACAATGAGCAGTTCTTC

d_gene: -
abundance: -
j_gene: TRBJ1-1
v_gene: TRBV5-1
CDR3aa: CASIAVRGGNTEAFF
CDR3nt: TGCGCCAGCATCGCAGTTAGAGGGGGGAACACTGAAGCTTTCTTT

d_gene: TRBD1
abundance: -
j_gene: TRBJ2-6
v_gene: TRBV9
CDR3aa: CASSHTTGPFSGANVLTF
CDR3nt: TGTGCCAGCAGCCACACGACAGGGCCGTTTTCTGGGGCCAACGTCCTGACTTTC

d_gene: -
abundance: -
j_gene: TRBJ2-3
v_gene: TRBV14
CDR3aa: CASSQGREDTQYF
CDR3nt: TGTGCCAGCAGCCAGGGGAGAGAAGATACGCAGTATTTT

d_gene: TRBD2
abundance: -
j_gene: TRBJ2-5
v_gene: TRBV11-3
CDR3aa: CASSSAGGGGETQYF
CDR3nt: TGTGCCAGCAGCTCGGCGGGGGGCGGAGGAGAGACCCAGTACTTC

d_gene: TRBD1
abundance: -
j_gene: TRBJ1-1
v_gene: TRBV5-1
CDR3aa: CASSLARGLTMNTEAFF
CDR3nt: TGCGCCAGCAGCTTGGCCAGGGGGCTGACAATGAACACTGAAGCTTTCTTT

d_gene: TRBD1
abundance: few
j_gene: TRBJ1-2
v_gene: TRBV2
CDR3aa: CASTGGQGNYGYTF
CDR3nt: TGTGCCAGCACCGGGGGACAGGGGAACTATGGCTACACCTTC

d_gene: TRBD1
abundance: -
j_gene: TRBJ1-3
v_gene: TRBV29-1
CDR3aa: CSVTRGESSGNTIYF
CDR3nt: TGCAGCGTGACCAGGGGGGAAAGCTCTGGAAACACCATATATTTT

d_gene: -
abundance: -
j_gene: TRBJ1-3
v_gene: TRBV6-1
CDR3aa: CASSELFLAPGNTIYF
CDR3nt: TGTGCCAGCAGTGAACTTTTTTTGGCTCCTGGAAACACCATATATTTT

d_gene: -
abundance: -
j_gene: TRBJ2-1
v_gene: TRBV9
CDR3aa: CASSVESRNNEQFF
CDR3nt: TGTGCCAGCAGCGTAGAGTCTAGGAACAATGAGCAGTTCTTC

d_gene: TRBD1
abundance: -
j_gene: TRBJ2-1
v_gene: TRBV5-1
CDR3aa: CASSRPRDRPYNEQFF
CDR3nt: TGCGCCAGCAGCCGTCCCAGGGACAGGCCCTACAATGAGCAGTTCTTC

d_gene: -
abundance: -
j_gene: TRBJ2-1
v_gene: TRBV14
CDR3aa: CASSSSTGRIYNEQFF
CDR3nt: TGTGCCAGCAGCAGTTCAACGGGTCGCATTTACAATGAGCAGTTCTTC

d_gene: -
abundance: -
j_gene: TRBJ1-6
v_gene: TRBV6-5
CDR3aa: CASSYDGNSPLHF
CDR3nt: TGTGCCAGCAGTTATGACGGGAATTCACCCCTCCACTTT

d_gene: TRBD1
abundance: few
j_gene: TRBJ2-7
v_gene: TRBV30
CDR3aa: CAWSVGTGGYYEQYF
CDR3nt: TGTGCCTGGAGTGTAGGAACAGGGGGTTACTACGAGCAGTACTTC

d_gene: -
abundance: -
j_gene: TRBJ1-4
v_gene: TRBV6-5
CDR3aa: CASSYSTGDYEKLFF
CDR3nt: TGTGCCAGCAGTTACTCAACGGGAGATTACGAAAAACTGTTTTTT

d_gene: TRBD1
abundance: -
j_gene: TRBJ1-1
v_gene: TRBV7-2
CDR3aa: CASSRPGGANTEAFF
CDR3nt: TGTGCCAGCAGCCGTCCAGGGGGCGCAAACACTGAAGCTTTCTTT

d_gene: TRBD1
abundance: once
j_gene: TRBJ1-5
v_gene: TRBV12-5
CDR3aa: CASGLVFSGTGPNQPQHF
CDR3nt: TGTGCTAGTGGTTTGGTATTTTCTGGGACAGGGCCCAATCAGCCCCAGCATTTT

d_gene: -
abundance: -
j_gene: TRBJ1-5
v_gene: TRBV7-2
CDR3aa: CASSRPGGDNQPQHF
CDR3nt: TGTGCCAGCAGCCGCCCAGGAGGAGATAATCAGCCCCAGCATTTT

d_gene: TRBD1
abundance: -
j_gene: TRBJ1-1
v_gene: TRBV3-1/TRBV3-2
CDR3aa: CASSSDREAEAFF
CDR3nt: TGTGCCAGCAGCTCCGACAGGGAGGCTGAAGCTTTCTTT

d_gene: -
abundance: few
j_gene: TRBJ2-1
v_gene: TRBV5-1
CDR3aa: CASSFMSSYNEQFF
CDR3nt: TGCGCCAGCAGCTTCATGAGCTCCTACAATGAGCAGTTCTTC

d_gene: -
abundance: -
j_gene: TRBJ1-2
v_gene: TRBV25-1
CDR3aa: CASSEYQSNRGKGYTF
CDR3nt: TGTGCCAGCAGTGAATATCAATCCAATAGGGGAAAAGGCTACACCTTC

d_gene: -
abundance: -
j_gene: TRBJ2-1
v_gene: TRBV11-2
CDR3aa: CASSLTRGNEQFF
CDR3nt: TGTGCCAGCAGCTTAACTCGGGGCAATGAGCAGTTCTTC

d_gene: TRBD2
abundance: -
j_gene: TRBJ2-5
v_gene: TRBV6-5
CDR3aa: CASSQLAGAQETQYF
CDR3nt: TGTGCCAGCAGCCAACTAGCGGGGGCTCAAGAGACCCAGTACTTC

d_gene: TRBD2
abundance: -
j_gene: TRBJ2-1
v_gene: TRBV5-1
CDR3aa: CASSLGTSAVRSYNEQFF
CDR3nt: TGCGCCAGCAGCCTGGGAACTAGCGCTGTACGATCCTACAATGAGCAGTTCTTC